The 5 T cell receptor beta chains reported below all come from one sample, sequenced in a study of T-cell memory formation after mild COVID-19. TCRdb passed the 5' RACE reads through MiXCR, listing each CDR3 protein once. The data hold approximately 430,000 distinct CDR3 sequences, with more than 20% observed a single time. The sequencing sample was made of PBMCs or a T cell subset sorted from them (not recorded which). The receptors were sampled from an adult woman who had mild COVID-19 (a few samples of this study predate the infection). Cell type and time point are not known.

V gene TRBV9 combines with J gene TRBJ2-3; TRBD2 matches 15 bases. The CDR3 contains 16 residues. The V segment lost 3 bases and the J segment 11 bases; nucleotides outside the gene matches: 10. Germline lookup yields CDR1 SGDLS and CDR2 YYNGEE. The CDR3 spells CASSDHTGLAGGRQYF. In DNA form, the CDR3 reads TGTGCCAGCAGCGATCATACGGGACTAGCGGGAGGCAGGCAGTATTTT.

This clonotype was counted between two and nine times. V gene TRBV24-1 combines with J gene TRBJ2-3; D is undetermined. The CDR3 extends over 15 amino acids. The V gene lost 1 base and the J gene lost 2 bases, with 9 bases spanning the gap. Looked up from germline, CDR1 is KGHDR and CDR2 is SFDVKD. CDR3 sequence (DNA): TGTGCCACCAGTGATTTCTACAGCCCCACAGATACGCAGTATTTT. Encoded protein: CATSDFYSPTDTQYF.

In this sample, this clonotype turned up a few times. CDR3 coding DNA: TGCAGCGCCGGACAGGGATCATTTAACACTGAAGCTTTCTTT. Translating gives CSAGQGSFNTEAFF. The chain links TRBV29-1 to TRBJ1-1; 8 bases line up with TRBD1. Germline CDR1 SQVTM, CDR2 ANQGSEA. V trimming: 7 bases; J trimming: 2 bases; junction bases outside the gene matches: 9. CDR3 length equals 14 residues. The complete variable domain, with remaining parts taken from reference TRBV29-1 and TRBJ1-1, reads SAVISQKPSRDICQRGTSLTIQCQVDSQVTMMFWYRQQPGQSLTLIATANQGSEATYESGFVIDKFPISRPNLTFSTLTVSNMSPEDSSIYLCSAGQGSFNTEAFFGQGTRLTVV.

This clonotype has more than one count but fewer than ten. CDR3 amino acids: CASSSGGQGHRETQYF. CDR3 nucleotides: TGTGCCAGCAGCTCCGGGGGACAGGGACATCGAGAGACCCAGTACTTC. The chain is built from TRBV7-2 and TRBJ2-5; 9 positions match TRBD1. The germline CDR1 and CDR2 sequences are SGHTA and FQGNSA. V lost 4 bases, J lost 4 bases, and 10 bases stayed unmatched. The length of the CDR3 is 16 residues.

This rearrangement joins TRBV12-3 or TRBV12-4 to TRBJ2-2, with 9 nucleotides matching TRBD2. The V and J ends lost 7 bases and 5 bases, in that order; junction bases with no gene match: 2. The CDR3 runs to 13 residues. The CDR3 DNA reads TGTGCCAGCAAGAGCGGGAGGACCGGGGAGCTGTTTTTT. Translating gives CASKSGRTGELFF.